The 21 T cell receptor beta chains in this list originate from one sample, sequenced in a study of OX40 agonist ivuxolimab in advanced cancers. The library relied on the immunoSEQ multiplex PCR assay. Not all clones reach the TCRdb copy of this immuneACCESS table, which keeps in-frame sequences only. Checked studies attribute under half of the gap to unresolved V genes and leave the rest unexplained. Within this sample are 30,000 to 40,000 clones, with less than 85% of them counted one time only. Around a quarter of the sample rests with the top ten. The starting material was CD4+ or CD8+ T cells sorted from blood, obtained in a trial of the OX40 agonist ivuxolimab. These receptors came from an adult with an advanced solid tumor such as melanoma, head and neck, liver or kidney cancer.

This chain connects TRBV25-1 to TRBJ2-7, with TRBD1 identical over 8 bases. CDR1 and CDR2 from the germline V gene are MGHDK and SYGVNS. Trimming at V came to 4 bases and at J to 5 bases, leaving 16 bases not matched to a gene. The CDR3 contains 17 residues. The CDR3 DNA sequence: TGTGCCAGCAGTGCCCTCCATGTTCCGGGACAGGATGACGAGCAGTACGTC. It encodes CASSALHVPGQDDEQYV.

The chain links TRBV15 to TRBJ2-4, with D maybe TRBD2 (6 bases). Trimming left V 6 bases short and J 0 bases short, with 24 bases between. This CDR3 contains 19 residues. CDR1 is LNHNV and CDR2 is YYDKDF in the germline V gene (reference sequence). CDR3 protein: CATRPSSGSGLLAKNIQYF. DNA for the CDR3: TGTGCCACCAGGCCTAGTAGTGGGTCGGGACTGCTAGCCAAAAACATTCAGTACTTC.

This clone was seen just once. CDR3 sequence: CASGLGRPMGGNTIYF. The CDR3 nucleotides are TGTGCTAGTGGTTTGGGCAGACCCATGGGGGGAAACACCATATATTTT. The chain links TRBV12-5 to TRBJ1-3; D gene uncertain. V was trimmed by 1 base and J by 4 bases, leaving 14 bases between them. From germline, CDR1 is LGHNT and CDR2 FRNRAP. The CDR3 contains 16 residues.

The chain joins TRBV19 to TRBJ1-1, with D unresolved. The V end lost 6 bases, the J end lost 0 bases, and 5 bases lay between the germline ends. Germline V gene lookup returns CDR1 LNHDA and CDR2 SQIVND (reference sequence). The CDR3 extends over 12 amino acids. The CDR3 nucleotides are TGTGCCAGTAGGGGGATGAACACTGAAGCTTTCTTT. Amino acids: CASRGMNTEAFF.

This clone occurred once. The chain recombines TRBV6-1 with TRBJ1-5, with D possibly TRBD1 on 5 matching bases. Germline V gene sequence: CDR1 MNHNS, CDR2 SASEGT. V was cut by 0 bases and J by 0 bases, with 9 bases left in between. This CDR3 is 16 amino acids long. The CDR3 bases are TGTGCCAGCAGTGAAGCGATAACAGGTAGCAATCAGCCCCAGCATTTT. Translating it yields CASSEAITGSNQPQHF.

V is TRBV5-1 and J is TRBJ1-5, with a tentative D call TRBD1 (6 bases). Deletions cut 0 bases from V and 8 bases from J, with 15 bases between. CDR3 length: 15 residues. Germline CDR1 reads SGHRS; CDR2 reads YFSETQ. The CDR3 reads CASSLVGPGAEPQHF. The CDR3, as DNA: TGCGCCAGCAGCTTGGTGGGCCCGGGGGCTGAGCCCCAGCATTTT.

The chain links TRBV5-1 to TRBJ1-2; 7 nucleotides align to TRBD1. The junction had 7 bases not matched to a gene; V was cut back by 0 bases and J by 8 bases. The length of the CDR3 is 14 residues. From germline, CDR1 is SGHRS and CDR2 YFSETQ. The CDR3 DNA sequence: TGCGCCAGCAGCTTGGGGAACAGGGGAGGGGGCTACACCTTC. Translating it yields CASSLGNRGGGYTF.

The chain links TRBV5-1 to TRBJ1-6; D is uncertain. The CDR3 runs to 13 residues. Trimming removed 0 bases from V and 7 bases from J, with 5 bases in between. CDR1 and CDR2 from the germline V gene are SGHRS and YFSETQ. The CDR3 DNA follows: TGCGCCAGCAGCTTGGCTAGAAATTCACCCCTCCACTTT. Its translation is CASSLARNSPLHF.

This rearrangement joins TRBV7-3 to TRBJ2-7, with 7 nucleotides matching TRBD2. Germline V gene sequence: CDR1 SGHTA, CDR2 FQGTGA. This CDR3 contains 14 residues. V gave up 0 bases and J gave up 4 bases; unmatched junction bases: 3. The CDR3 coding sequence is TGTGCCAGCAGCTTAACCAGACTAGCTTACGAGCAGTACTTC. Residues: CASSLTRLAYEQYF.

J is TRBJ2-7 and V is TRBV7-9; 8 bases are shared with TRBD2. Germline V gene lookup returns CDR1 SEHNR and CDR2 FQNEAQ (reference sequence). This CDR3 contains 15 residues. The ends lost 5 bases at V and 2 bases at J; junction bases unmatched: 8. CDR3 DNA: TGTGCCAGCAGCGAGAGCGGGGGCCCTACCTACGAGCAGTACTTC. Translating it yields CASSESGGPTYEQYF.

This clone was counted between two and nine times. The V and J genes are TRBV9 and TRBJ1-1, with 7 bases matching TRBD1. V was clipped by 3 bases and J by 0 bases; unmatched bases: 2. This CDR3 region has 14 residues. Germline V CDR1 and CDR2: SGDLS, YYNGEE. The CDR3 DNA reads as TGTGCCAGCAGCGACAGGGGATTGAACACTGAAGCTTTCTTT. This encodes CASSDRGLNTEAFF. Drawing the rest from reference TRBV9 and TRBJ1-1, the complete variable domain is DSGVTQTPKHLITATGQRVTLRCSPRSGDLSVYWYQQSLDQGLQFLIQYYNGEERAKGNILERFSAQQFPDLHSELNLSSLELGDSALYFCASSDRGLNTEAFFGQGTRLTVV.

The V gene is TRBV5-6, the J gene TRBJ2-5; D call uncertain. Between the trimmed V and J ends, which lost 2 bases and 0 bases, there was a span of 8 bases. The germline CDR1 and CDR2 sequences are SGHDT and YYEEEE. This CDR3 is built from 14 residues. In DNA, the CDR3 is TGTGCCAGCAGCTTATTTCTATACCAAGAGACCCAGTACTTC. Amino acid sequence: CASSLFLYQETQYF.

The V call is TRBV18, the J call TRBJ1-1; D is uncertain. CDR1 KGHSH and CDR2 LQKENI come from the germline V gene. V lost 2 bases to trimming and J lost 1 base, with 5 bases between them. CDR3 size: 13 residues. The CDR3 sequence: CASSPKENTEAFF. DNA of the CDR3: TGTGCCAGCTCACCAAAGGAGAACACTGAAGCTTTCTTT.

The rearrangement joins TRBV5-4 to TRBJ2-4, with a possible D match to TRBD2 (5 bases). The CDR3 has 15 amino acids. Trimming took off 2 bases at V and 2 bases at J, with 11 bases between the two ends. The germline gives CDR1 SGHNT, CDR2 YYREEE (reference sequence). The CDR3 here is CASSFGGSPKNIQYF. The CDR3 nucleotides are TGTGCCAGCAGCTTTGGCGGGTCGCCCAAAAACATTCAGTACTTC. The whole variable domain, filled in from reference TRBV5-4 and TRBJ2-4, reads ETGVTQSPTHLIKTRGQQVTLRCSSQSGHNTVSWYQQALGQGPQFIFQYYREEENGRGNFPPRFSGLQFPNYSSELNVNALELDDSALYLCASSFGGSPKNIQYFGAGTRLSVL.

This clone occurred once. A read error may account for a junction end that differs from germline. V usage is TRBV5-1 and J usage is TRBJ1-1; D possibly corresponds to TRBD1 (5 bases). The CDR3 is 15 residues long. Germline CDR1 is SGHRS and CDR2 is YFSETQ. CDR3 DNA sequence: TGTGCCAGCAGCTCAAGAGGGGCGCGGGGCACTGAAGCTTTCTTT. This codes for CASSSRGARGTEAFF. The full variable domain, completed using reference TRBV5-1 and TRBJ1-1, is KAGVTQTPRYLIKTRGQQVTLSCSPISGHRSVSWYQQTPGQGLQFLFEYFSETQRNKGNFPGRFSGRQFSNSRSEMNVSTLELGDSALYLCASSSRGARGTEAFFGQGTRLTVV.

This clone was seen a handful of times. The chain carries TRBV5-4 and TRBJ2-3, with TRBD2 as a possible D gene (7 bases). This CDR3 contains 16 residues. Germline assignment: CDR1 SGHNT and CDR2 YYREEE (reference sequence). Between the trimmed V and J ends, which lost 3 bases and 3 bases, there was a span of 17 bases. Here the CDR3 reads CASSWGGAGRTDTQYF. The CDR3 DNA reads as TGTGCCAGCAGCTGGGGGGGGGCAGGGCGGACAGATACGCAGTATTTT.

Here the CDR3 reads CASRQPGDLSPLHF. CDR3 sequence (DNA): TGTGCCAGCAGACAACCAGGGGATCTGTCACCCCTCCACTTT. The chain uses TRBV6-5 and TRBJ1-6; possibly TRBD1 for D (6 bases). Germline CDR1 and CDR2: MNHEY and SVGAGI. This CDR3 is built from 14 residues. Trimming removed 6 bases from V and 10 bases from J, with 16 bases in between.

V is TRBV5-6 and J is TRBJ2-1, with D tentatively TRBD1 (6 bases). The V gene lost 1 base and the J gene lost 7 bases, with 15 bases spanning the gap. Germline V gives CDR1 SGHDT, CDR2 YYEEEE. The CDR3 length is 15 residues. CDR3 DNA sequence: TGTGCCAGCAGCTTGTTGTCCCGGGACATTAATGAGCAGTTCTTC. Its translation: CASSLLSRDINEQFF.

The chain links TRBV6-5 to TRBJ1-1; no firm D call. The CDR3 runs to 12 residues. Trimming removed 4 bases from V and 1 base from J, with 4 bases in between. Germline V gene data show CDR1 as MNHEY and CDR2 as SVGAGI. The chain's CDR3 is CASSWGNTEAFF. The DNA of the CDR3 is TGTGCCAGCAGTTGGGGGAACACTGAAGCTTTCTTT.

The CDR3 sequence is CASIPVPSYEQYF. The CDR3 nucleotides are TGTGCCAGCATCCCCGTGCCCTCCTACGAGCAGTACTTC. The rearrangement uses TRBV6-5 and TRBJ2-7; unclear D gene. The germline CDR1 and CDR2 sequences are MNHEY and SVGAGI. V lost 7 bases and J lost 0, with 10 bases in between. The CDR3 loop spans 13 amino acids.

This clone was picked up one time. The chain is built from TRBV28 and TRBJ2-7; no clear D. Germline V gene sequence: CDR1 MDHEN, CDR2 SYDVKM. With 2 bases removed from V and 5 bases from J, the gap between germline ends came to 10 bases. This CDR3 region has 13 residues. CDR3 bases: TGTGCCAGCAGTTTAAAACACAGCCACGAGCAGTACGTC. Translating it yields CASSLKHSHEQYV.